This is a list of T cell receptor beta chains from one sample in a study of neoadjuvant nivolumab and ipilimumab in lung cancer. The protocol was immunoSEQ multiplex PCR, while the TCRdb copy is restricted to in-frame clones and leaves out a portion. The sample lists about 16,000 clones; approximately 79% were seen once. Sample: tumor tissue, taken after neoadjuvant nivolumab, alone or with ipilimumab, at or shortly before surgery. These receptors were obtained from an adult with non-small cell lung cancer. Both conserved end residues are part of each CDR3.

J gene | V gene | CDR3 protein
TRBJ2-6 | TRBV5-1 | CASSWTISVSGANVLTF
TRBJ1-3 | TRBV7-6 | CASSQGQANSGNTIYF
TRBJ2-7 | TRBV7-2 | CASSGSGVPYEQYF
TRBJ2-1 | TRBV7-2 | CASSRVGGVSYNEQFF
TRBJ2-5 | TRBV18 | CASSPDRGGETQYF
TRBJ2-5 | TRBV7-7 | CASSPGSRGETQYF
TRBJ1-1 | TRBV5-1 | CASSFAGSTEAFF
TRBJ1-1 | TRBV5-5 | CASSFGTAAAFF
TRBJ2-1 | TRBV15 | CATSRDSRGVTYNEQFF
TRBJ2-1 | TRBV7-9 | CASSFQMGQFF
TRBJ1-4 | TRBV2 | CATWPGRPNEKLFF
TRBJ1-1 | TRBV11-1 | CASSLEVNTEAFF
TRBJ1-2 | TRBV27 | CASSSSDSYGYTF
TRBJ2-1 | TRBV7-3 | CASSLSSHREQFF
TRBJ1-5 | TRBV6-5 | CASSLTANSNQPQHF
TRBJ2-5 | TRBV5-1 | CASSQTRDRVGETQYF
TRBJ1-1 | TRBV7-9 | CASSSPETGPMNTEAFF
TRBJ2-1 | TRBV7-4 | CASSLGGINNEQFF
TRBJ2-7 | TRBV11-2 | CASTHSGGAVYF
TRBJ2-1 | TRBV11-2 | CASSLLRGGPGYNEQFF
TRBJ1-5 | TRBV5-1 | CASRRDHNQPQHF
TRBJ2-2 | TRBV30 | CAWMKGLNTGELFF
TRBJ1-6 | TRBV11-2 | CASSLGLTGNSPLHF
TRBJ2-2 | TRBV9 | CASSVGSGANTGELFF
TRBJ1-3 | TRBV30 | CAWDRAVSGNTIYF
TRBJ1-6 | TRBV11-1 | CASSPGQGSGYSPLHF
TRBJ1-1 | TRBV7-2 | CASSSSDRGLKSTEAFF
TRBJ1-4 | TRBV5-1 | CASSLEVTSTGEKLFF
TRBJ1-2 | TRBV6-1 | CASSEAVRSIYTF
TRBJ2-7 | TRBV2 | CASSSFEGYEQYF
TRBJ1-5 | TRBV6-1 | CASSEALNQPQHF
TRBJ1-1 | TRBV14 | CASSLRKGLANTEAFF
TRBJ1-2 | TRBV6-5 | CASSPLTGGYGYTF
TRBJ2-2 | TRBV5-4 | CASSSDPGTGLIGELFF
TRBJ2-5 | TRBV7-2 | CASSVASGGLQETQYF
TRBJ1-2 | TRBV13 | CASSTWTGGRGYTF
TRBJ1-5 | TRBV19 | CASSIGGGPSNQPQHF